The 24 T cell receptor beta chains below all came from one sample that was sequenced in a study of radiotherapy plus CTLA-4 blockade in lung cancer. The assay was immunoSEQ multiplex PCR, and TCRdb's table has in-frame clones only and misses some. Of roughly 13,000 clones in the sample, roughly 86% were seen once. The sample here was peripheral blood, taken from a patient treated with radiotherapy plus ipilimumab. These receptors were collected from a human donor with non-small cell lung cancer that progressed on radiotherapy plus ipilimumab. Some clones in this sample may be carry-over from other donors' samples.

The rearrangement uses TRBV19 and TRBJ1-5, with TRBD1 identical over 10 bases. Germline loops: CDR1 LNHDA, CDR2 SQIVND (reference sequence). The CDR3 covers 15 residues. Trimming at V came to 6 bases and at J to 3 bases, leaving 5 bases not matched to a gene. The CDR3 DNA is TGTGCCAGTAGGACGACAGGGGGCGTCAATCAGCCCCAGCATTTT. Its protein is CASRTTGGVNQPQHF. Using reference TRBV19 and TRBJ1-5 for the parts outside the CDR3, the full variable domain is DGGITQSPKYLFRKEGQNVTLSCEQNLNHDAMYWYRQDPGQGLRLIYYSQIVNDFQKGDIAEGYSVSREKKESFPLTVTSAQKNPTAFYLCASRTTGGVNQPQHFGDGTRLSIL.

The chain combines TRBV20-1 with TRBJ2-1; TRBD2 is a possible D gene (7 bases). Germline V gene lookup returns CDR1 DFQATT and CDR2 SNEGSKA (reference sequence). The V and J ends lost 7 bases and 7 bases respectively, with 11 bases between them. This CDR3 is built from 11 residues. The CDR3 reads CSVRGGNEQFF. The CDR3 DNA follows: TGCAGTGTAAGGGGGGGGAATGAGCAGTTCTTC.

The chain is built from TRBV10-3 and TRBJ1-2; D is unresolved. Germline values: CDR1 ENHRY, CDR2 SYGVKD. Trimming cost V 0 bases and J 5 bases, with 10 bases left between them. The CDR3 totals 14 residues. For the CDR3, the DNA is TGTGCCATCAGTGAGTCGAGAGGAGTGTATGGCTACACCTTC. It yields the protein CAISESRGVYGYTF.

V gene TRBV4-1 combines with J gene TRBJ1-1, with D maybe TRBD1 (6 bases). Looked up from germline, CDR1 is MGHRA and CDR2 is YSYEKL. Trimming cost V 0 bases and J 11 bases, with 16 bases left between them. The CDR3 totals 14 residues. CDR3 DNA sequence: TGCGCCAGCAGCCAAGATGGGGGCACAAGGGTGGCTTTCTTT. This sequence encodes CASSQDGGTRVAFF.

V gene TRBV11-3 combines with J gene TRBJ2-1, with D perhaps TRBD1 (5 bases). Germline values: CDR1 SGHNT, CDR2 YENEEA. Trimming cost V 1 base and J 5 bases, with 6 bases left between them. The CDR3 covers 13 residues. CDR3 residues: CASSLGQNNEQFF. CDR3 nucleotide sequence: TGTGCCAGCAGCTTAGGACAGAACAATGAGCAGTTCTTC. The full variable domain, completed using reference TRBV11-3 and TRBJ2-1, is EAGVVQSPRYKIIEKKQPVAFWCNPISGHNTLYWYLQNLGQGPELLIRYENEEAVDDSQLPKDRFSAERLKGVDSTLKIQPAELGDSAVYLCASSLGQNNEQFFGPGTRLTVL.

The chain has TRBV6-6 and TRBJ2-3; D gene uncertain. The CDR3 is 11 residues long. V shed 7 bases and J shed 6 bases, with 8 bases lying between them. In germline, CDR1 is MNHNY, CDR2 SVGAGI (reference sequence). The CDR3 DNA reads TGTGCCAGCATGGCCGGGGATACGCAGTATTTT. Translation gives CASMAGDTQYF.

Only one count was recorded for this clone. The chain recombines TRBV5-6 with TRBJ1-2; tentatively, D is TRBD1 (5 bases). The germline gives CDR1 SGHDT, CDR2 YYEEEE. The CDR3 is made up of 14 amino acids. Between the trimmed V and J ends, which lost 0 bases and 2 bases, there was a span of 8 bases. This chain's CDR3 is CASSLARQNYGYTF. CDR3 in DNA: TGTGCCAGCAGCTTGGCCAGACAGAACTATGGCTACACCTTC.

CDR3 nucleotide sequence: TGTGCCAGCAGTTTAGGGCAAAACAATGAGCAGTTCTTC. It codes for CASSLGQNNEQFF. The V and J genes are TRBV27 and TRBJ2-1; D is unclear. CDR1 and CDR2 from the germline V gene are MNHEY and SMNVEV (reference sequence). V was pared by 2 bases and J by 5 bases, with 7 bases between. The CDR3 runs to 13 residues.

The chain uses TRBV7-2 and TRBJ2-3; the D gene is possibly TRBD2 (7 bases). The ends were cut back, 1 base at V and 0 bases at J, with 14 bases in the middle. CDR1 SGHTA and CDR2 FQGNSA come from the germline V gene. The CDR3 is 17 residues long. CDR3 in DNA: TGTGCCAGCAGCTTAGATCCGTGGGGGGGCAGCACAGATACGCAGTATTTT. Translation: CASSLDPWGGSTDTQYF.

The chain uses TRBV4-1 and TRBJ2-5; D remains unclear. The CDR3 is made up of 15 amino acids. Deletions cut 3 bases from V and 4 bases from J, with 15 bases between. Germline V CDR1 and CDR2: MGHRA, YSYEKL. The CDR3 region is CASSQTSGTGETQYF. As DNA, the CDR3 is TGCGCCAGCAGCCAGACCTCGGGTACCGGAGAGACCCAGTACTTC.

For the CDR3, the DNA is TGTGCCAGCAGCTTGGTCCAGGGGGCGCGGACTGAAGCTTTCTTT. Protein product: CASSLVQGARTEAFF. This chain links TRBV5-6 with TRBJ1-1; 8 bases are a match to TRBD1. This CDR3 contains 15 residues. Unmatched junction bases numbered 6, after V lost 0 bases and J lost 5 bases. The germline CDR1 and CDR2 sequences are SGHDT and YYEEEE.

The CDR3 DNA reads as TGTGCCAGCAGTTCTGGGGGGTGGGACTCACCCCTCCACTTT. Translated, it gives CASSSGGWDSPLHF. This rearrangement joins TRBV6-5 to TRBJ1-6; perhaps TRBD1 as D (5 bases). The germline V gene encodes CDR1 MNHEY and CDR2 SVGAGI. The CDR3 runs 14 residues. Trimming took 4 bases from V and 10 from J, leaving 14 bases between them.

V gene TRBV4-3 combines with J gene TRBJ2-3; TRBD2 is a possible D gene (5 bases). The CDR3 extends over 17 amino acids. With 7 bases removed from V and 4 bases from J, the gap between germline ends came to 24 bases. Germline values: CDR1 LGHNA, CDR2 YSLEER. In nucleotides, the CDR3 is TGCGCCAGCACCATAAGACTAAGCGGTGATGGGGCAGATACGCAGTATTTT. Encoded protein: CASTIRLSGDGADTQYF.

The V and J genes are TRBV7-9 and TRBJ1-1; 7 bases map to TRBD1. There are 14 residues in the CDR3. Germline assignment: CDR1 SEHNR and CDR2 FQNEAQ (reference sequence). The J segment lost 1 base and the V segment lost 4 bases, leaving 3 bases of the junction unmatched. The CDR3 DNA reads TGTGCCAGCAGCTCGGGACAGAAGAACACTGAAGCTTTCTTT. Its protein is CASSSGQKNTEAFF.

The rearrangement links TRBV6-6 to TRBJ2-7; TRBD1 matches 7 bases. V gave up 8 bases and J gave up 3 bases; unmatched junction bases: 7. Looked up from germline, CDR1 is MNHNY and CDR2 is SVGAGI (reference sequence). This CDR3 is 13 amino acids long. CDR3: CASSLGQLYEQYF. DNA of the CDR3: TGTGCCAGCTCCCTGGGACAGCTCTACGAGCAGTACTTC.

The J gene is TRBJ2-7, the V gene TRBV2; D not resolved. The CDR3 consists of 12 residues. Germline V lookup: CDR1 SNHLY, CDR2 FYNNEI. V was trimmed by 7 bases and J by 1 base, leaving 8 bases between them. In DNA, the CDR3 is TGTGCCAGCAAGAGGTTATCCTACGAGCAGTACTTC. Translated: CASKRLSYEQYF.

This chain joins TRBV27 and TRBJ1-5, with a possible D match to TRBD1 (6 bases). The CDR3 has 14 residues. Germline V CDR1 and CDR2: MNHEY, SMNVEV (reference sequence). Trimming cost V 5 bases and J 6 bases, with 14 bases left between them. The CDR3 region is CASSLTTGFQPQHF. In DNA form, the CDR3 reads TGTGCCAGCAGTCTTACGACAGGTTTTCAGCCCCAGCATTTT.

The chain links TRBV4-1 to TRBJ1-5; 7 nucleotides agree with TRBD1. Germline loops: CDR1 MGHRA, CDR2 YSYEKL. This CDR3 has 15 residues. After removal of 4 bases from V and 7 bases from J, the junction contained 10 bases not matched to a gene. CDR3 DNA: TGCGCCAGCAGCCTACGACAGGGTAAAGAACAGCCCCAGCATTTT. It specifies CASSLRQGKEQPQHF.

The rearrangement uses TRBV5-6 and TRBJ1-1; D gene uncertain. The V gene lost 4 bases and the J gene lost 1 base, with 17 bases spanning the gap. This CDR3 is 16 amino acids long. Germline CDR1 SGHDT, CDR2 YYEEEE. CDR3 nucleotides: TGTGCCAGCAGCCCAAAGTTCCGGGAGAGGAACACTGAAGCTTTCTTT. Encoded protein: CASSPKFRERNTEAFF.

The rearrangement uses TRBV7-4 and TRBJ2-7; 8 bases are a match to TRBD2. The CDR3 contains 20 residues. Germline V gene lookup returns CDR1 SGHVT and CDR2 SQSDAQ. V shed 4 bases, J shed 2 bases, and the junction held 22 bases outside the gene matches. The CDR3 protein is CASSSGGYPPPSEIPYEQYF. Written as DNA, the CDR3 is TGTGCCAGCAGCTCGGGGGGGTACCCACCCCCGAGCGAGATTCCCTACGAGCAGTACTTC. The full variable domain, with the rest looked up from reference TRBV7-4 and TRBJ2-7, is GAGVSQSPRYKVAKRGRDVALRCDSISGHVTLYWYRQTLGQGSEVLTYSQSDAQRDKSGRPSGRFSAERPERSVSTLKIQRTEQGDSAVYLCASSSGGYPPPSEIPYEQYFGPGTRLTVT.

The CDR3 spells CASSQDRGQFYNEQFF. The CDR3, as DNA: TGTGCCAGCAGCCAAGATAGAGGTCAGTTTTACAATGAGCAGTTCTTC. J is TRBJ2-1 and V is TRBV14; D unclear. The length of the CDR3 is 16 residues. Trimming removed 0 bases from V and 4 bases from J, with 13 bases in between. Germline values: CDR1 SGHDN, CDR2 FVKESK. The entire variable domain, with the rest obtained from reference TRBV14 and TRBJ2-1, is as follows: EAGVTQFPSHSVIEKGQTVTLRCDPISGHDNLYWYRRVMGKEIKFLLHFVKESKQDESGMPNNRFLAERTGGTYSTLKVQPAELEDSGVYFCASSQDRGQFYNEQFFGPGTRLTVL.

This rearrangement joins TRBV7-9 to TRBJ2-5, with D uncertain. CDR1 and CDR2 from the germline V gene are SEHNR and FQNEAQ (reference sequence). CDR3 length equals 16 residues. V gave up 1 base and J gave up 1 base, with 13 bases separating them. The CDR3 loop reads CASSLGFSIIQETQYF. Here the CDR3 DNA reads TGTGCCAGCAGCTTAGGGTTTAGCATAATCCAAGAGACCCAGTACTTC.

The rearrangement uses TRBV6-4 and TRBJ2-3; 11 positions match TRBD2. The CDR3 runs 15 residues. In germline, CDR1 is MRHNA, CDR2 SNTAGT. The V and J ends lost 0 bases and 4 bases, in that order; junction bases with no gene match: 0. The CDR3 region is CASSDSSGGADTQYF. CDR3 bases: TGTGCCAGCAGTGACTCTAGCGGGGGGGCAGATACGCAGTATTTT.

Note on this clone: Other DNA sequences in the sample encode the same CDR3. V is TRBV25-1 and J is TRBJ2-1, with 7 bases aligning to TRBD1. Germline trimming cut 8 bases from V and 4 bases from J; bases unmatched to any gene: 5. The germline CDR1 and CDR2 sequences are MGHDK and SYGVNS. The length of the CDR3 is 13 residues. The CDR3 nucleotides read TGTGCCAGCGGGTGGACAGGTTACAATGAGCAGTTCTTC. It translates to CASGWTGYNEQFF.